A single sample is the source of the 17 T cell receptor beta chains below, sequenced in a study of ipilimumab plus nivolumab after autologous stem cell transplantation. Sequencing used immunoSEQ multiplex PCR; TCRdb keeps in-frame clones, though not all of them. There are just over 40,000 clones in the sample; over 90% occur only once, and approximately 1% lies in the top ten. The starting material was PBMCs, obtained in a trial of ipilimumab plus nivolumab as post-transplant consolidation. The receptors derive from a male donor with multiple myeloma.

This clone was picked up a small number of times. In nucleotides, the CDR3 is TGTGCCAGCAGTGTCGGTTTCTATGAGCAGTTCTTC. Translating gives CASSVGFYEQFF. V gene TRBV2 combines with J gene TRBJ2-1; D is unresolved. CDR3 length: 12 residues. The V end was cut by 4 bases, the J end by 8 bases, with 9 bases between. Germline assignment: CDR1 SNHLY and CDR2 FYNNEI.

The chain combines TRBV6-5 with TRBJ2-7; maybe TRBD1 (5 bases). The CDR3 covers 14 residues. The germline CDR1 and CDR2 sequences are MNHEY and SVGAGI. V lost 2 bases to trimming and J lost 5 bases, with 13 bases between them. The CDR3 reads CASSYIALGHEQYF. CDR3 coding DNA: TGTGCCAGCAGTTACATTGCGTTGGGGCACGAGCAGTACTTC.

To note about this clone: Other nucleotide sequences from this sample produce the same CDR3. The chain recombines TRBV28 with TRBJ2-7; D not certain. The V gene lost 6 bases and the J gene lost 3 bases, with 9 bases spanning the gap. CDR3 length: 12 amino acids. Germline CDR1 is MDHEN and CDR2 is SYDVKM. As DNA, the CDR3 is TGTGCCAGCAGACCGCCCGGCTACGAGCAGTACTTC. Translated: CASRPPGYEQYF.

This clone has just one count. The rearrangement uses TRBV19 and TRBJ1-3, with D tentatively TRBD1 (6 bases). The CDR3 extends over 17 amino acids. The germline gives CDR1 LNHDA, CDR2 SQIVND (reference sequence). The ends were cut back, 3 bases at V and 1 base at J, with 16 bases in the middle. CDR3 DNA sequence: TGTGCCAGTAGTATCCCTGCAGGGGCCAGATCTGGAAACACCATATATTTT. Encoded protein: CASSIPAGARSGNTIYF.

J is TRBJ2-6 and V is TRBV2; TRBD1 matches 9 bases. The length of the CDR3 is 16 residues. Per germline, CDR1 SNHLY and CDR2 FYNNEI. The V segment lost 10 bases and the J segment 1 base; nucleotides outside the gene matches: 8. CDR3 DNA sequence: TGTGCCACCACCGGGACAGGGACTTCTGGGGCCAACGTCCTGACTTTC. Encoded protein: CATTGTGTSGANVLTF.

The chain has TRBV28 and TRBJ2-3; the D call may be TRBD1 or TRBD2 (5 bases each). Per the germline V gene, CDR1 is MDHEN and CDR2 is SYDVKM. The V gene lost 5 bases and the J gene lost 2 bases, with 14 bases spanning the gap. This CDR3 has 15 amino acids. As DNA, the CDR3 is TGTGCCAGCAGTATTCCGGGGCCCAACACAGATACGCAGTATTTT. This gives the protein CASSIPGPNTDTQYF.

The V and J genes are TRBV6-1 and TRBJ1-4, with D unclear. Germline CDR1 is MNHNS and CDR2 is SASEGT. The CDR3 is 15 amino acids. The germline V and J ends were trimmed by 6 bases and 4 bases, with 15 bases remaining between them. The DNA of the CDR3 is TGTGCCAGCAGCGCAAGAGAGCTCAGTAATGAAAAACTGTTTTTT. It codes for CASSARELSNEKLFF.

This sequence joins TRBV2 and TRBJ2-5; 11 bases agree with TRBD2. V lost 5 bases and J lost 4; bases outside the gene matches: 6. CDR1 and CDR2 (germline): SNHLY, FYNNEI. This CDR3 is 15 amino acids long. The CDR3 sequence: CASSKLAGGLETQYF. The DNA of the CDR3 is TGTGCCAGCAGTAAATTAGCGGGGGGGCTAGAGACCCAGTACTTC.

V gene TRBV11-2 combines with J gene TRBJ1-2; 12 bases are a match to TRBD1. The CDR3 length is 15 residues. CDR1 and CDR2 from the germline V gene are SGHAT and FQNNGV. The V and J ends lost 1 base and 7 bases, in that order; junction bases with no gene match: 4. The CDR3 spells CASSLGGTGGVGYTF. The CDR3 bases are TGTGCCAGCAGCTTAGGGGGGACAGGGGGCGTTGGCTACACCTTC.

V gene TRBV19 combines with J gene TRBJ2-5; no clear D. V was pared by 7 bases and J by 11 bases, with 5 bases between. CDR3 length: 8 amino acids. Germline V gene sequence: CDR1 LNHDA, CDR2 SQIVND (reference sequence). The CDR3 spells CASIKQYF. The CDR3 nucleotides are TGTGCCAGTATAAAGCAGTACTTC.

The chain uses TRBV29-1 and TRBJ1-2; tentatively, D is TRBD1 (5 bases). Looked up from germline, CDR1 is SQVTM and CDR2 is ANQGSEA. The V and J ends lost 0 bases and 4 bases respectively, with 15 bases between them. This CDR3 is 15 amino acids long. The CDR3 here is CSVEDSGRAPYGYTF. The CDR3 bases are TGCAGCGTTGAAGATTCGGGCAGGGCACCCTATGGCTACACCTTC. The complete variable domain, with remaining parts taken from reference TRBV29-1 and TRBJ1-2, reads SAVISQKPSRDICQRGTSLTIQCQVDSQVTMMFWYRQQPGQSLTLIATANQGSEATYESGFVIDKFPISRPNLTFSTLTVSNMSPEDSSIYLCSVEDSGRAPYGYTFGSGTRLTVV.

The chain has TRBV6-5 and TRBJ2-7; D might be TRBD1 (6 bases). Germline lookup yields CDR1 MNHEY and CDR2 SVGAGI. The CDR3 spans 15 residues. V was shortened by 6 bases and J by 2 bases, with 17 bases between the two germline ends. CDR3: CASSPQGPRPYEQYF. Written as DNA, the CDR3 is TGTGCCAGCAGCCCTCAGGGGCCCCGCCCCTACGAGCAGTACTTC.

The genes are TRBV30 and TRBJ1-1, with no clear D. CDR1 is GTSNPN, CDR2 SVGIG, per germline (reference sequence). This CDR3 region has 13 residues. V lost 0 bases to trimming and J lost 1 base, with 6 bases between them. The CDR3 loop is CAWSVQGNTEAFF. CDR3 nucleotide sequence: TGTGCCTGGAGTGTACAAGGGAACACTGAAGCTTTCTTT.

This clone came up once. The chain has TRBV19 and TRBJ2-1, with a tentative D call TRBD2 (6 bases). The germline V and J ends were trimmed by 6 bases and 1 base, with 13 bases remaining between them. The CDR3 is 15 residues long. In germline, CDR1 is LNHDA, CDR2 SQIVND (reference sequence). Here the CDR3 DNA reads TGTGCCAGTAGCAGGGACTTCCTTTCCTACAATGAGCAGTTCTTC. It specifies CASSRDFLSYNEQFF.

This clone was seen once. The rearrangement joins TRBV7-2 to TRBJ2-7; 9 nucleotides match TRBD1. The V segment lost 0 bases and the J segment 3 bases; nucleotides outside the gene matches: 6. Per the germline V gene, CDR1 is SGHTA and CDR2 is FQGNSA. CDR3 length: 16 residues. CDR3 nucleotide sequence: TGTGCCAGCAGCTTAGCGGGGACAGGGCTTTTCTACGAGCAGTACTTC. Amino acid sequence: CASSLAGTGLFYEQYF.

The table lists this clone with a count of one. The rearrangement joins TRBV5-6 to TRBJ2-4; D gene ambiguous. Trimming cost V 4 bases and J 0 bases, with 17 bases left between them. The CDR3 totals 17 residues. Germline V gene data show CDR1 as SGHDT and CDR2 as YYEEEE. CDR3 bases: TGTGCCAGCAGCCCCCGCCGAGGCGTTCTAGCCAAAAACATTCAGTACTTC. Translated: CASSPRRGVLAKNIQYF.

The chain couples TRBV7-2 to TRBJ2-1; no firm D call. Germline-derived CDR1 and CDR2 are SGHTA and FQGNSA. There are 14 residues in the CDR3. V lost 1 base to trimming and J lost 6 bases, with 10 bases between them. CDR3 sequence reads: CASSLVLSGNEQFF. DNA for the CDR3: TGTGCCAGCAGCTTAGTCCTTTCGGGCAATGAGCAGTTCTTC.